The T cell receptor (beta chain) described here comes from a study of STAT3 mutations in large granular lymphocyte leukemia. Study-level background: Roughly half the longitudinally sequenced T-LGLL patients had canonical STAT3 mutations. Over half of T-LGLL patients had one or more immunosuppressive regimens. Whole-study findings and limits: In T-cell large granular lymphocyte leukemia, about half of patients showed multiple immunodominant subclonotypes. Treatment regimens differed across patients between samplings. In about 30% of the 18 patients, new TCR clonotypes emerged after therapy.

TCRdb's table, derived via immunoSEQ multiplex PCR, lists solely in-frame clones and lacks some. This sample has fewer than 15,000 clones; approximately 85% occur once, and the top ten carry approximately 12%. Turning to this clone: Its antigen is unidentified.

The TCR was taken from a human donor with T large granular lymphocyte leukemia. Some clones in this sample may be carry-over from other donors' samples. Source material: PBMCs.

This CDR3 is CASSLEGAQYF. CDR3 coding DNA: TGCGCCAGCAGCTTGGAGGGGGCCCAGTACTTC. This sequence joins TRBV5-1 and TRBJ2-5, with D tentatively TRBD1 (6 bases). V dropped 0 bases and J dropped 9 bases, with 6 bases sitting between them. Per germline, CDR1 SGHRS and CDR2 YFSETQ. The CDR3 extends over 11 amino acids. The full variable domain, its missing parts supplied by reference TRBV5-1 and TRBJ2-5, is KAGVTQTPRYLIKTRGQQVTLSCSPISGHRSVSWYQQTPGQGLQFLFEYFSETQRNKGNFPGRFSGRQFSNSRSEMNVSTLELGDSALYLCASSLEGAQYFGPGTRLLVL.